The 19 T cell receptor beta chains below all came from one sample that was sequenced in a study of blood T cell repertoires in COVID-19. Using immunoSEQ multiplex PCR, the repertoire was profiled, and TCRdb retains in-frame clones only, with some absent. The sample includes 300,000 to 350,000 clones, roughly 89% of them seen just once. Specimen: peripheral blood. Receptors originate from a woman in her late teens or twenties who had recovered from COVID-19.

This clone was recorded only once. The J gene is TRBJ2-1, the V gene TRBV5-1, with TRBD2 identical over 8 bases. Germline loops: CDR1 SGHRS, CDR2 YFSETQ. Unmatched junction bases numbered 4, after V lost 2 bases and J lost 6 bases. CDR3 size: 14 residues. The CDR3 here is CASSFGLAGNEQFF. In DNA form, the CDR3 reads TGCGCCAGCAGCTTCGGGCTAGCGGGCAATGAGCAGTTCTTC.

The chain has TRBV7-9 and TRBJ1-5; 7 bases match TRBD1. The germline CDR1 and CDR2 sequences are SEHNR and FQNEAQ (reference sequence). V lost 5 bases to trimming and J lost 4 bases; unmatched junction nucleotides: 5. This CDR3 comprises 14 residues. CDR3: CASSPTGNNQPQHF. The CDR3 DNA reads TGTGCCAGCAGCCCGACAGGGAATAATCAGCCCCAGCATTTT.

The chain uses TRBV10-3 and TRBJ2-1; D is perhaps TRBD1 (5 bases). Germline CDR1 is ENHRY and CDR2 is SYGVKD. The V gene lost 4 bases and the J gene lost 3 bases, with 13 bases spanning the gap. The CDR3 is 15 residues long. The CDR3 reads CAISVSPRGYNEQFF. The DNA of the CDR3 is TGTGCCATCAGTGTGTCACCAAGGGGCTACAATGAGCAGTTCTTC.

The chain carries TRBV20-1 and TRBJ2-3; no definite D call. The V end was cut by 3 bases, the J end by 0 bases, with 13 bases between. CDR1 DFQATT and CDR2 SNEGSKA come from the germline V gene (reference sequence). The CDR3 consists of 15 residues. CDR3 sequence reads: CSASRVAYSTDTQYF. The CDR3 region has the DNA TGCAGTGCTAGTCGGGTAGCCTATAGCACAGATACGCAGTATTTT.

This chain joins TRBV6-5 and TRBJ2-7; weak D call: TRBD1 (6 bases). Germline V lookup: CDR1 MNHEY, CDR2 SVGAGI. The V and J ends lost 0 bases and 6 bases respectively, with 12 bases between them. The CDR3 is 14 residues long. The CDR3 protein is CASSYSTTGSEQYV. The CDR3 nucleotides are TGTGCCAGCAGTTACTCGACAACAGGGTCCGAGCAGTACGTC.

This clone was counted only a few times. J is TRBJ1-2 and V is TRBV27, with D possibly being TRBD1 (5 bases). The CDR3 totals 13 residues. The V gene's germline CDR1 is MNHEY and CDR2 SMNVEV (reference sequence). The V gene lost 0 bases and the J gene lost 8 bases, with 10 bases spanning the gap. In DNA form, the CDR3 reads TGTGCCAGCAGTTTATCCGCAGGGAGGGGCTACACCTTC. It encodes CASSLSAGRGYTF.

The chain links TRBV5-4 to TRBJ1-2; D is possibly TRBD1 (5 bases). The CDR3 spans 14 residues. CDR1 is SGHNT, CDR2 YYREEE, per germline (reference sequence). V gave up 4 bases and J gave up 2 bases, with 12 bases separating them. The CDR3 region has the DNA TGTGCCAGCAGCCCAGACAGCGCAAACTATGGCTACACCTTC. This codes for CASSPDSANYGYTF.

The chain employs TRBV6-2 or TRBV6-3 and TRBJ2-1, with no clear D. Germline assignment: CDR1 MNHEY and CDR2 SVGEGT. The CDR3 is 15 amino acids. The V end lost 5 bases, the J end lost 0 bases, and 11 bases lay between the germline ends. CDR3 loop: CASSPGWSSYNEQFF. CDR3 nucleotides: TGTGCCAGCAGTCCCGGATGGAGCTCCTACAATGAGCAGTTCTTC.

The V gene is TRBV29-1, the J gene TRBJ1-2; 8 bases match TRBD1. Trimming at V came to 1 base and at J to 3 bases, leaving 7 bases not matched to a gene. Germline lookup yields CDR1 SQVTM and CDR2 ANQGSEA. The length of the CDR3 is 15 residues. This chain's CDR3 is CSVEGGTGRHYGYTF. DNA of the CDR3: TGCAGCGTTGAAGGTGGGACAGGACGGCACTATGGCTACACCTTC.

The V and J genes are TRBV19 and TRBJ1-1; no clear D. The CDR3 runs to 14 residues. Trimming removed 5 bases at V and 3 bases at J, with 13 bases between. Germline assignment: CDR1 LNHDA and CDR2 SQIVND (reference sequence). Written as DNA, the CDR3 is TGTGCCAGTAGTGACGGGAGGAGGGACACTGAAGCTTTCTTT. Amino acid sequence: CASSDGRRDTEAFF.

The genes are TRBV5-8 and TRBJ2-3; no definite D call. Germline V lookup: CDR1 SGHTS, CDR2 YDEGEE. The CDR3 extends over 11 amino acids. V lost 4 bases and J 6 bases, leaving 6 bases between the germline ends. The CDR3 sequence is CASSVTDTQYF. CDR3 coding DNA: TGTGCCAGCAGCGTCACTGATACGCAGTATTTT. Filled out from reference TRBV5-8 and TRBJ2-3, the complete variable domain reads EAGVTQSPTHLIKTRGQQATLRCSPISGHTSVYWYQQALGLGLQFLLWYDEGEERNRGNFPPRFSGRQFPNYSSELNVNALELEDSALYLCASSVTDTQYFGPGTRLTVL.

The gene calls are TRBV5-6 and TRBJ2-7; the match to TRBD2 covers 9 bases. V lost 3 bases to trimming and J lost 3 bases; unmatched junction nucleotides: 7. The CDR3 consists of 15 residues. Germline V gives CDR1 SGHDT, CDR2 YYEEEE. CDR3 DNA sequence: TGTGCCAGCAGCTCTATCCTAGCGGGAAGCTACGAGCAGTACGTC. Residues: CASSSILAGSYEQYV.

This rearrangement joins TRBV19 to TRBJ1-2; possible D gene TRBD1, 5 bases. Per the germline V gene, CDR1 is LNHDA and CDR2 is SQIVND (reference sequence). This CDR3 region has 14 residues. V was pared by 5 bases and J by 7 bases, with 17 bases between. The CDR3 region has the DNA TGTGCCAGTAGTCGAGCAGGGAACGGTGCTGGCTACACCTTC. As protein: CASSRAGNGAGYTF.

The chain couples TRBV30 to TRBJ1-1; unclear D gene. The germline V gene has CDR1 GTSNPN and CDR2 SVGIG (reference sequence). CDR3 length: 14 amino acids. The ends were cut back, 5 bases at V and 0 bases at J, with 13 bases in the middle. This CDR3 reads CAWQKDILNTEAFF. CDR3 bases: TGTGCCTGGCAAAAAGACATCCTGAACACTGAAGCTTTCTTT. Variable domain in full (rest from reference TRBV30 and TRBJ1-1): SQTIHQWPATLVQPVGSPLSLECTVEGTSNPNLYWYRQAAGRGLQLLFYSVGIGQISSEVPQNLSASRPQDRQFILSSKKLLLSDSGFYLCAWQKDILNTEAFFGQGTRLTVV.

The chain is built from TRBV10-3 and TRBJ2-3, with 7 bases aligning to TRBD1. The CDR3 has 12 residues. J was trimmed by 3 bases and V by 10 bases; bases with no gene match: 4. Germline-derived CDR1 and CDR2 are ENHRY and SYGVKD. CDR3 amino acids: CASKGATDTQYF. The CDR3, as DNA: TGTGCCAGCAAGGGGGCGACAGATACGCAGTATTTT.

This clone was found once. V gene TRBV20-1 combines with J gene TRBJ1-2; D unclear. Germline loops: CDR1 DFQATT, CDR2 SNEGSKA (reference sequence). The CDR3 is made up of 13 amino acids. V lost 3 bases and J lost 0, with 8 bases in between. CDR3 sequence: CSASLSANYGYTF. Here the CDR3 DNA reads TGCAGTGCTAGTCTTTCCGCTAACTATGGCTACACCTTC.

This chain joins TRBV6-6 and TRBJ1-1; 7 bases line up with TRBD1. CDR1 and CDR2 (germline): MNHNY, SVGAGI (reference sequence). V shed 2 bases, J shed 2 bases, and the junction held 5 bases outside the gene matches. The CDR3 is 15 amino acids. The DNA for the CDR3 is TGTGCCAGCAGTTACGAGCCAGGGGGTAACACTGAAGCTTTCTTT. Translating it yields CASSYEPGGNTEAFF.

This chain links TRBV24-1 with TRBJ2-7; TRBD2 aligns across 10 bases. The germline CDR1 and CDR2 sequences are KGHDR and SFDVKD. The trim removed 6 bases at V and 2 bases at J, leaving 18 bases unmatched. The length of the CDR3 is 19 residues. The DNA of the CDR3 is TGTGCCACCAGTAAACGGGTTCCCATGGCTAGCGGGAGCACCTACGAGCAGTACGTC. The encoded protein is CATSKRVPMASGSTYEQYV.

The V and J genes are TRBV5-1 and TRBJ1-4; weak D call: TRBD1 (6 bases). This CDR3 has 16 residues. The germline CDR1 and CDR2 sequences are SGHRS and YFSETQ. V was clipped by 0 bases and J by 0 bases, with 9 bases between them. The CDR3 is CASSLAGTPTNEKLFF. CDR3 nucleotides: TGCGCCAGCAGCTTGGCGGGGACACCAACTAATGAAAAACTGTTTTTT.